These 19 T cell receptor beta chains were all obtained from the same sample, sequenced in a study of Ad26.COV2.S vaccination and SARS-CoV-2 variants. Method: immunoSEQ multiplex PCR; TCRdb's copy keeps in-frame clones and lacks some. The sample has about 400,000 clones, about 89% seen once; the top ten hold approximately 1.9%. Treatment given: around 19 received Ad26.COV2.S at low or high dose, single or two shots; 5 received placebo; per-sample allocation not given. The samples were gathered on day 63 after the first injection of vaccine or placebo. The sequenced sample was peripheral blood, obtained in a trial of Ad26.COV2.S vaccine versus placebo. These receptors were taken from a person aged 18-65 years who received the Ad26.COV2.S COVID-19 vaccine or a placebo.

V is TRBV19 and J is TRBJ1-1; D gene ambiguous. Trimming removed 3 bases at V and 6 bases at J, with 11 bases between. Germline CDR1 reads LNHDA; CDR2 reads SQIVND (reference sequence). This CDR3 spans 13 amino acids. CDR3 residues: CASSIGFGPEAFF. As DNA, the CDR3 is TGTGCCAGTAGTATCGGTTTTGGGCCTGAAGCTTTCTTT. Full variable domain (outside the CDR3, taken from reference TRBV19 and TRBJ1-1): DGGITQSPKYLFRKEGQNVTLSCEQNLNHDAMYWYRQDPGQGLRLIYYSQIVNDFQKGDIAEGYSVSREKKESFPLTVTSAQKNPTAFYLCASSIGFGPEAFFGQGTRLTVV.

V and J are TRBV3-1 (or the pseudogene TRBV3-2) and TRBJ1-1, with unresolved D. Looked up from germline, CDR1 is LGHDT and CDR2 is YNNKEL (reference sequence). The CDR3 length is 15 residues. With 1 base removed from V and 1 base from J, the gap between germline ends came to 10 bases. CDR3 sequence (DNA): TGTGCCAGCAGCCAAGGAGTACCCGGGAACACTGAAGCTTTCTTT. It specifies CASSQGVPGNTEAFF.

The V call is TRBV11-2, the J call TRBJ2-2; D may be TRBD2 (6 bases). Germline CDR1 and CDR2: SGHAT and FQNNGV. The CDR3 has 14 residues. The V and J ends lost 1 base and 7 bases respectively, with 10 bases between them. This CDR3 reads CASSLALAGGELFF. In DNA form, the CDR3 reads TGTGCCAGCAGCTTAGCACTAGCCGGCGGGGAGCTGTTTTTT.

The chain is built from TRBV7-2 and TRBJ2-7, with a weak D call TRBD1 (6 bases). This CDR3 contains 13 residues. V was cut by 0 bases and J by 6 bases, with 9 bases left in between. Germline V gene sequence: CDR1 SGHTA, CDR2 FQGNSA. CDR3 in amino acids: CASSLALRGEQYF. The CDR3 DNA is TGTGCCAGCAGCTTAGCTCTCAGGGGCGAGCAGTACTTC. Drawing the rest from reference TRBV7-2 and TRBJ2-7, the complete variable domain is GAGVSQSPSNKVTEKGKDVELRCDPISGHTALYWYRQSLGQGLEFLIYFQGNSAPDKSGLPSDRFSAERTGGSVSTLTIQRTQQEDSAVYLCASSLALRGEQYFGPGTRLTVT.

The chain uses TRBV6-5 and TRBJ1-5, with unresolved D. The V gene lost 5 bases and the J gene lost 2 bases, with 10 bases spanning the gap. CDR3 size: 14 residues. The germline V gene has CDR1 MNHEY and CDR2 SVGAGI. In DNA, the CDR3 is TGTGCCAGCAGTATAATCCAGGGCAATCAGCCCCAGCATTTT. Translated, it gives CASSIIQGNQPQHF.

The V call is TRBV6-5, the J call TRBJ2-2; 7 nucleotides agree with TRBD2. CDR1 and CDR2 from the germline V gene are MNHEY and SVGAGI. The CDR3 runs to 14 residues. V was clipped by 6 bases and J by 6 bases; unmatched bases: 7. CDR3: CASRRLAPAGELFF. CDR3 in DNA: TGTGCCAGCAGGCGACTAGCCCCGGCCGGGGAGCTGTTTTTT.

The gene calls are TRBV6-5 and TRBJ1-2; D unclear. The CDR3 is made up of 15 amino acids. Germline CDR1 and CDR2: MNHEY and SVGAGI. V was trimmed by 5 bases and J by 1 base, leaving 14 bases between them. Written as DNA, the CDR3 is TGTGCCAGCAGTAATCGGGAGCTCAATAACTATGGCTACACCTTC. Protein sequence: CASSNRELNNYGYTF.

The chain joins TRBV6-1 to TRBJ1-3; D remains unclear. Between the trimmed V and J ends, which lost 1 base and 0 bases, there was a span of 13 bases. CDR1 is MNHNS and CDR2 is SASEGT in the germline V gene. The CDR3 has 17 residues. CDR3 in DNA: TGTGCCAGCAGTGAAGGGCGCTGGCTCTTCTCTGGAAACACCATATATTTT. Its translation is CASSEGRWLFSGNTIYF.

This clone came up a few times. The DNA for the CDR3 is TGTGCCAGCAGTTACCTCAGCACTGCGAGGGACCTGACTTTC. This encodes CASSYLSTARDLTF. V and J are TRBV6-5 and TRBJ2-6; a possible D gene is TRBD2 (5 bases). The CDR3 covers 14 residues. Germline V CDR1 and CDR2: MNHEY, SVGAGI. The V end lost 2 bases, the J end lost 15 bases, and 17 bases lay between the germline ends.

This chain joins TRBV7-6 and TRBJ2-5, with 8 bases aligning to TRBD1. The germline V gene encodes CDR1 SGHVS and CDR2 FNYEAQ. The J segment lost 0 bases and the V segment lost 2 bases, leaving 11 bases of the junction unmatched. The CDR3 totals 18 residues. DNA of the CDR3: TGTGCCAGCAGCTTAACAGGGGGGCCTATAACGTACCAAGAGACCCAGTACTTC. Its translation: CASSLTGGPITYQETQYF.

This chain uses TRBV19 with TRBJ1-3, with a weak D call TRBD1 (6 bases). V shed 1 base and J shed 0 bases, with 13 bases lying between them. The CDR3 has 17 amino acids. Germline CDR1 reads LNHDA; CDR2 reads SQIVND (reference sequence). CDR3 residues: CASSIGTGLNSGNTIYF. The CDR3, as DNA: TGTGCCAGTAGTATAGGAACAGGGCTAAACTCTGGAAACACCATATATTTT.

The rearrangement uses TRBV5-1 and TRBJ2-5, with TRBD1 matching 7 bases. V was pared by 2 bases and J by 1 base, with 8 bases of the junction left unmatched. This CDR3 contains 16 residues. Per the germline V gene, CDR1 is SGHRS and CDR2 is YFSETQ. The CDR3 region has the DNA TGCGCCAGCAGCTTCCTATTCTCAGGGGGCCAAGAGACCCAGTACTTC. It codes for CASSFLFSGGQETQYF.

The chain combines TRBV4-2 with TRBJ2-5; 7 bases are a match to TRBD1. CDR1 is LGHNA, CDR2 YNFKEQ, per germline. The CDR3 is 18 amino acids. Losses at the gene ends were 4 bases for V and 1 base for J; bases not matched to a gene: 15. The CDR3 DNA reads TGTGCCAGCAGCCGAATATTTAGGGACAGCGAAATCCAAGAGACCCAGTACTTC. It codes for CASSRIFRDSEIQETQYF.

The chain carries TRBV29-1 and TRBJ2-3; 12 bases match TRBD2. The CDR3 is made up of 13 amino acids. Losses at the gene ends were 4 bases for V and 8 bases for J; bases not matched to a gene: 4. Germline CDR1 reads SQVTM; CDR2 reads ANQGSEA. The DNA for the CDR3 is TGCAGCGTTGCTAGCGGGAGGGCGGGTACGCAGTATTTT. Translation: CSVASGRAGTQYF.

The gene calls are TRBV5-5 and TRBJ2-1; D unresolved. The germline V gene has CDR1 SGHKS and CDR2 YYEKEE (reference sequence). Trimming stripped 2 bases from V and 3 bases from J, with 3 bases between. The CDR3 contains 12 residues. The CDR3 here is CASSFGYNEQFF. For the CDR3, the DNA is TGTGCCAGCAGCTTCGGCTACAATGAGCAGTTCTTC. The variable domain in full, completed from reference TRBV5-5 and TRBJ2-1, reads DAGVTQSPTHLIKTRGQQVTLRCSPISGHKSVSWYQQVLGQGPQFIFQYYEKEERGRGNFPDRFSARQFPNYSSELNVNALLLGDSALYLCASSFGYNEQFFGPGTRLTVL.

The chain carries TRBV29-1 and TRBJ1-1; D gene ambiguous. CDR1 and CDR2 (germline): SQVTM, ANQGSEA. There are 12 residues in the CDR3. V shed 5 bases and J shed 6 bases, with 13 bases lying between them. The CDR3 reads CSVREGVSEAFF. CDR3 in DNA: TGCAGCGTTAGGGAGGGAGTTTCTGAAGCTTTCTTT. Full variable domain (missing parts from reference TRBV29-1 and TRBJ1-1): SAVISQKPSRDICQRGTSLTIQCQVDSQVTMMFWYRQQPGQSLTLIATANQGSEATYESGFVIDKFPISRPNLTFSTLTVSNMSPEDSSIYLCSVREGVSEAFFGQGTRLTVV.

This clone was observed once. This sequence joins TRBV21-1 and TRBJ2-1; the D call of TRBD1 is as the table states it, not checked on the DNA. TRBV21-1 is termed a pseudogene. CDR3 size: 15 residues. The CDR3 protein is CASSKGPGADNEQFF. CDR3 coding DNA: TGTGCCAGCAGCAAAGGCCCAGGGGCGGACAATGAGCAGTTCTTC.

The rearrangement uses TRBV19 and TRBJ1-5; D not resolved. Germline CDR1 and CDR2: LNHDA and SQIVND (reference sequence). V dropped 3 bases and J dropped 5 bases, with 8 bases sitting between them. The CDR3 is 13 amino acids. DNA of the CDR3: TGTGCCAGTAGTATCCGACAACATCAGCCCCAGCATTTT. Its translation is CASSIRQHQPQHF.

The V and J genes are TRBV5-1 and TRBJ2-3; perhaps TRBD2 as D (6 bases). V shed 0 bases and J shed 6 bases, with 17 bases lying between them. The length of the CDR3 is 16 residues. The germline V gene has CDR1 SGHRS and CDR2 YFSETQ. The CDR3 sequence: CASSLGAGPSVDTQYF. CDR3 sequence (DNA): TGCGCCAGCAGCTTGGGGGCGGGACCCTCCGTCGATACGCAGTATTTT.